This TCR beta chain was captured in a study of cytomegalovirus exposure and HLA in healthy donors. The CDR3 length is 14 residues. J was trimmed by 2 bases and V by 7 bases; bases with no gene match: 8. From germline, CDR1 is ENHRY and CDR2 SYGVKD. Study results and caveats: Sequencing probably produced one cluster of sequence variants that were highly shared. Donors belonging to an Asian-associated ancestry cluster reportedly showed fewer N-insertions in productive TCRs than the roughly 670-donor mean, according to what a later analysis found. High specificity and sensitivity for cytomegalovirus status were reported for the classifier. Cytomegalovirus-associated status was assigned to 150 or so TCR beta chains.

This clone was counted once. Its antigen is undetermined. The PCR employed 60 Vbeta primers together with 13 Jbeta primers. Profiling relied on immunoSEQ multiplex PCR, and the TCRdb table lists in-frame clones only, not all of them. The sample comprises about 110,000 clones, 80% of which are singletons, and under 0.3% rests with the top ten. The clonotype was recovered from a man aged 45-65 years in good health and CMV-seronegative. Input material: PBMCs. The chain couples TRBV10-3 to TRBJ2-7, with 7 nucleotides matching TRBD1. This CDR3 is CAIKGDSQTYEQYF. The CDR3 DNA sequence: TGTGCCATCAAGGGGGACAGCCAAACCTACGAGCAGTACTTC.